This T cell receptor beta chain is from a study of blood T cell repertoires in COVID-19. Study as a whole: Whether acute or convalescent, the COVID-19 samples came from the United States, Italy and Spain. PBMCs, B-cell-depleted T cells, or T cells were the source of the cDNA or gDNA that made up the material.

Trimming pared 7 bases from V and 3 bases from J, leaving 16 bases between. The germline V gene encodes CDR1 LNHDA and CDR2 SQIVND (reference sequence). The CDR3 runs to 14 residues. The authors' processing: It was from reference gene primer amplification that nucleated cell counts were estimated. Sequencing used immunoSEQ multiplex PCR; TCRdb keeps in-frame clones, though not all of them. The V and J calls and clone size are taken from that table; D and trimming were inferred from the DNA. The repertoire holds roughly 130,000 clones, just under 85% seen once, with 16% in the top ten. This receptor was identified in a woman aged 45-65 years with acute or convalescent COVID-19. Sequenced material: peripheral blood. The rearrangement links TRBV19 to TRBJ2-7; D perhaps matches TRBD1 (5 bases). The DNA for the CDR3 is TGTGCCAGTAACCCGACAGCTAAGAGCTACGAGCAGTACTTC. Protein: CASNPTAKSYEQYF.